Included here is one TCR beta chain sequence, with context. This sample was included in a study of blood T cell repertoires in COVID-19. Measured with immunoSEQ multiplex PCR; TCRdb has only the in-frame clones, and not every one. The table lists a few hundred thousand clones, 70% to 90% of them singletons, with 4.5% to 7% in the top ten. Material: PBMCs or T cells enriched from blood (not recorded which). The receptor was derived from a woman aged 30 to 39 who had recovered from COVID-19.

The DNA for the CDR3 is TGCGCCAGCAGCCCACCAACCACAGGGTCGGAGACCCAGTACTTC. Its translation is CASSPPTTGSETQYF. The rearrangement links TRBV23-1 to TRBJ2-5; perhaps TRBD1 as D (6 bases). TRBV23-1 is reported as an ORF; its role is uncertain. V was trimmed by 6 bases and J by 5 bases, leaving 19 bases between them. The length of the CDR3 is 15 residues.